This TCR beta chain was observed in a study of beta chain features in type 1 diabetes. Whole-study findings and limits: For type 1 diabetes patients, VDJ junctions showed fewer insertions and more deletions. Moderate but significant shortening of TCRB CDR3s was recorded in all four CD4+ subsets from Type 1 diabetes patients.

Comments on this clone: Its antigen is unknown.

Per donor, one heparinised blood draw averaged around 0.12 L. There are 14 residues in the CDR3. Unmatched junction bases numbered 5, after V lost 4 bases and J lost 6 bases. In germline, CDR1 is SGHNT, CDR2 YYREEE (reference sequence). Expressed TCRB transcripts were sequenced because the entire RNA isolate underwent reverse transcription. About 940,000 reads were obtained per stem cell-like memory T cell sample on average. This table comes from immunoSEQ multiplex PCR, and its TCRdb copy is limited to in-frame clones, with some not included. The sample contains 40,000 to 60,000 clones, 63% of which appear only once.

The rearrangement joins TRBV5-4 to TRBJ2-2, with 8 bases matching TRBD1. The clonotype was recovered from a woman aged 25 to 45 with type 1 diabetes. The sample consisted of stem cell memory CD4+ T cells from blood. The CDR3 sequence: CASSPWTGPGELFF. The CDR3, as DNA: TGTGCCAGCAGCCCTTGGACAGGGCCCGGGGAGCTGTTTTTT.